Below are 9 T cell receptor beta chains sequenced from a single sample in a study of OX40 agonist ivuxolimab in advanced cancers. Produced via immunoSEQ multiplex PCR; TCRdb's table is partial and in-frame only. The repertoire includes tens of thousands of clones, just over 90% of them detected once, and roughly 0.4% sits in the top ten. The specimen comprised CD4+ or CD8+ T cells sorted from blood, sampled in a trial of the OX40 agonist ivuxolimab. Every receptor here comes from an adult with an advanced solid tumor such as melanoma, head and neck, liver or kidney cancer.

CDR3 nucleotides: TGCGCCAGCAGCCAAGATATCCAACAGGGGACTTACAACTATGGCTACACCTTC. Amino acids: CASSQDIQQGTYNYGYTF. This rearrangement joins TRBV4-3 to TRBJ1-2, with 7 bases that match TRBD1. From germline, CDR1 is LGHNA and CDR2 YSLEER. The ends lost 0 bases at V and 2 bases at J; junction bases unmatched: 12. The CDR3 runs to 18 residues.

J is TRBJ2-1 and V is TRBV7-9; possible D gene TRBD1, 5 bases. Germline lookup yields CDR1 SEHNR and CDR2 FQNEAQ (reference sequence). Trimming removed 2 bases at V and 5 bases at J, with 25 bases between. The CDR3 contains 19 residues. For the CDR3, the DNA is TGTGCCAGCAGCTTATCCCCCAGGCCACAGGTGGGCTCTCACAATGAGCAGTTCTTC. Translating gives CASSLSPRPQVGSHNEQFF.

The chain has TRBV18 and TRBJ1-2, with D tentatively TRBD1 (5 bases). V gave up 3 bases and J gave up 6 bases, with 8 bases separating them. CDR1 and CDR2 from the germline V gene are KGHSH and LQKENI. The CDR3 runs to 12 residues. This CDR3 is CASSPSGDGYTF. The CDR3 bases are TGTGCCAGCTCACCGTCGGGGGATGGCTACACCTTC.

The chain links TRBV6-4 to TRBJ2-2, with 7 bases matching TRBD2. V was clipped by 6 bases and J by 2 bases; unmatched bases: 9. CDR1 is MRHNA, CDR2 SNTAGT, per germline. The CDR3 contains 16 residues. CDR3 sequence (DNA): TGTGCCAGCAGACACCCTAGCGGCTCAAACACCGGGGAGCTGTTTTTT. It encodes CASRHPSGSNTGELFF.

This clone was recorded only once. The chain joins TRBV18 to TRBJ2-1; tentatively, D is TRBD2 (7 bases). This CDR3 is 15 amino acids long. The V end lost 1 base, the J end lost 5 bases, and 12 bases lay between the germline ends. Germline V lookup: CDR1 KGHSH, CDR2 LQKENI. The CDR3, as DNA: TGTGCCAGCTCACCACTGGCGGGGGCTAACAATGAGCAGTTCTTC. This translates into CASSPLAGANNEQFF.

In its sample, this clone was seen once. This chain connects TRBV5-1 to TRBJ2-2; D is perhaps TRBD2 (5 bases). V gave up 2 bases and J gave up 6 bases, with 8 bases separating them. The CDR3 has 13 amino acids. Germline V lookup: CDR1 SGHRS, CDR2 YFSETQ. CDR3 DNA sequence: TGCGCCAGCAGCTTCGGCGGGCCCGGGGAGCTGTTTTTT. This sequence encodes CASSFGGPGELFF.

The chain employs TRBV27 and TRBJ1-1; D gene ambiguous. Germline CDR1 and CDR2: MNHEY and SMNVEV (reference sequence). Trimming pared 3 bases from V and 0 bases from J, leaving 5 bases between. CDR3 length: 13 residues. The CDR3 loop is CASSLGMNTEAFF. The CDR3 DNA reads TGTGCCAGCAGTTTGGGCATGAACACTGAAGCTTTCTTT.

The V call is TRBV13, the J call TRBJ2-1, with D perhaps being TRBD1 or TRBD2 (6 bases each). CDR1 and CDR2 from the germline V gene are PRHDT and FYEKMQ (reference sequence). The CDR3 runs to 14 residues. Between the trimmed V and J ends, which lost 1 base and 10 bases, there was a span of 14 bases. CDR3 sequence reads: CASSLARGAGEQFF. As DNA, the CDR3 is TGTGCCAGCAGCTTAGCGAGGGGGGCGGGAGAGCAGTTCTTC.

The rearrangement links TRBV11-3 to TRBJ2-1, with TRBD2 matching over 10 bases. With 1 base clipped from V and 8 bases from J, the junction kept 8 bases outside the gene matches. The germline V gene has CDR1 SGHNT and CDR2 YENEEA. The CDR3 length is 16 residues. The CDR3 region is CASSLVPSGGYDEQFF. The CDR3 DNA reads TGTGCCAGCAGCTTAGTTCCTAGCGGGGGTTACGATGAGCAGTTCTTC.